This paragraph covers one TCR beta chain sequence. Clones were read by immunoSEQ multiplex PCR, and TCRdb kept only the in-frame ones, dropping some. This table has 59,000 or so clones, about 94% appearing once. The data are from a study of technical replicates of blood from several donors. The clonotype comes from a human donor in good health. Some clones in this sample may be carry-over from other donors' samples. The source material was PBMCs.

The CDR3 reads CASSLYFPTGGTETQYF. In nucleotides, the CDR3 is TGCGCCAGCAGCTTGTATTTCCCCACAGGGGGCACAGAGACCCAGTACTTC. The rearrangement joins TRBV5-1 to TRBJ2-5; 9 bases agree with TRBD1. Germline V gene lookup returns CDR1 SGHRS and CDR2 YFSETQ. The ends lost 1 base at V and 4 bases at J; junction bases unmatched: 11. The CDR3 runs to 17 residues.